This T cell receptor beta chain stems from a study of cytotoxic CD8 clonotypes in ibrutinib-treated CLL. The wider study: Patient counts were approximately 12 relapsed/refractory, more than 14 treatment-naive and about 17 IGHV unmutated. Study outcomes and limitations: Baseline clonality exceeded age-matched healthy donors and tracked circulating CD8+ T-cell counts. A rise in clonality was seen at ibrutinib response, and a fall back toward baseline was seen at progression.

On this clone itself: The antigen is undetermined.

The CDR3 totals 13 residues. V lost 2 bases to trimming and J lost 1 base, with 5 bases between them. In germline, CDR1 is SNHLY, CDR2 FYNNEI. Library input was roughly 1.9 micrograms of DNA from cryopreserved PBMCs. The table came from immunoSEQ multiplex PCR; TCRdb's copy has only in-frame clones and leaves some out. In the table there are 30,000 to 40,000 clones, approximately 70% of which are singletons. The source of this sequence is a human donor with chronic lymphocytic leukemia. This chain joins TRBV2 and TRBJ1-1; no clear D. Specimen: PBMCs, collected at disease progression, from a patient treated with ibrutinib. The CDR3 loop reads CASSESPNTEAFF. DNA for the CDR3: TGTGCCAGCAGTGAAAGCCCGAACACTGAAGCTTTCTTT.